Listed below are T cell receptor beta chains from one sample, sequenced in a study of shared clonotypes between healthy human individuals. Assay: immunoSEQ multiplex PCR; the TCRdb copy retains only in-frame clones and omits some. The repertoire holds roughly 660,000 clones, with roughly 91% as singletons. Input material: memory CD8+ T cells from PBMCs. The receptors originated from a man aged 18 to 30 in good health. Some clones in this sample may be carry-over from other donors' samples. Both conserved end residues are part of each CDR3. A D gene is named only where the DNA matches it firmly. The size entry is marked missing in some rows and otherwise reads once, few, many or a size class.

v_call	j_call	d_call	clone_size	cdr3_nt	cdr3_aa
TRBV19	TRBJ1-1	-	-	TGTGCCAGTAGTTTATTCGACTCTCCGCGGGGCACTGAAGCTTTCTTT	CASSLFDSPRGTEAFF
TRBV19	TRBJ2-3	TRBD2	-	TGTGCCAGTAGTATAGATCTAGCGGGAGCTTTGTATACGCAGTATTTT	CASSIDLAGALYTQYF
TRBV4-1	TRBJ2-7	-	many	TGCGCCAGCAGCCCAACTCTCTCCTACGAGCAGTACTTC	CASSPTLSYEQYF
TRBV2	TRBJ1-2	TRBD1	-	TGTGCCAGCAGGATCAGGACAGGGATAAACTATGGCTACACCTTC	CASRIRTGINYGYTF
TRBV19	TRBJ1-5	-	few	TGTGCCAGTAGTTTCGGACCGAGTAGCAATCAGCCCCAGCATTTT	CASSFGPSSNQPQHF
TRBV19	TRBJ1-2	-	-	TGTGCCAGCACTCTGGACCCACGATGGGACTATGGCTACACCTTC	CASTLDPRWDYGYTF
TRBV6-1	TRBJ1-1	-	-	TGTGCCAGCAGTGAAAGAGTACCTTGGGATGTCAGGAACACTGAAGCTTTCTTT	CASSERVPWDVRNTEAFF
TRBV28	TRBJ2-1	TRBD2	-	TGTGCCAGCAGTTTGGGCGGGACTAGCTTGTTCTTC	CASSLGGTSLFF
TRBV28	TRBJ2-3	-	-	TGTGCCATCAGTAGCACCACCTCACGCACAGATACGCAGTATTTT	CAISSTTSRTDTQYF
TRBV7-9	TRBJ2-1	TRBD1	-	TGTGCCAGCAGCGGGATCGGTGGGACAGGGGCAGACAATGAGCAGTTCTTC	CASSGIGGTGADNEQFF
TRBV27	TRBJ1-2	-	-	TGTGCCAGCAGTTTGTTCCCTTTTTCTAACTATGGCTACACCTTC	CASSLFPFSNYGYTF
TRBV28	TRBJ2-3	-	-	TGTGCCAGCACCCGCTACCGAACCACAGATACGCAGTATTTT	CASTRYRTTDTQYF
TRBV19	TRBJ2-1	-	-	TGTGCCAGTAGTATGCGGGCGGAAAACAATGAGCAGTTCTTC	CASSMRAENNEQFF
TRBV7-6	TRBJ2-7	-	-	TGTGCCAGCAGCTTACTTGCCTCTCCGAGGTACGAGCAGTACTTC	CASSLLASPRYEQYF
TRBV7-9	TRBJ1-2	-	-	TGTGCCAGCAGCTTAGGGTGGATTAACTATGGCTACACCTTC	CASSLGWINYGYTF
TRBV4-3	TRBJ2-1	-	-	TGCGCCAGCAGCGCCGGGCCAGGGGGGAACAATGAGCAGTTCTTC	CASSAGPGGNNEQFF
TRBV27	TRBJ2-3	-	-	TGTGCCAGCAGAGGGCGGGGCACAGATACGCAGTATTTT	CASRGRGTDTQYF
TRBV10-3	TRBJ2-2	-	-	TGTGCCATCAGTGATCTGAGTAGCCCGAACACCGGGGAGCTGTTTTTT	CAISDLSSPNTGELFF
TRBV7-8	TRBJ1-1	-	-	TGTGCCAGCAGCTCCAAACACGGTTCTGAGACTGAAGCTTTCTTT	CASSSKHGSETEAFF
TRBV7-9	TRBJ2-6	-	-	TGTGCCAGCAGCTTAGTGGGTCCTGGGGCCAACGTCCTGACTTTC	CASSLVGPGANVLTF
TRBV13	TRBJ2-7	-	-	TGTGCCAGCAGCCCCTCCTCCTACGAGCAGTACTTC	CASSPSSYEQYF
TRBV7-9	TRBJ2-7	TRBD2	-	TGTGCCAGCAGCCAAGCTAGCGGGAGCTACGAGCAGTACTTC	CASSQASGSYEQYF
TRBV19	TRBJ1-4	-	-	TGTGCCAGTAGTACGACCCCTAATGAAAAACTGTTTTTT	CASSTTPNEKLFF
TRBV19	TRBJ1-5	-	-	TGTGCCAGTAGGGAGTATTCTGGCAATCAGCCCCAGCATTTT	CASREYSGNQPQHF
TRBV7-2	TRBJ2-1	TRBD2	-	TGTGCCAGCAGCTTAGCGTTGCGGGGACTAGCGGGAGAGGGGTCCTACAATGAGCAGTTCTTC	CASSLALRGLAGEGSYNEQFF
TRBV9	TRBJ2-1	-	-	TGTGCCAGCAATCAGGGGACCTCCTACAATGAGCAGTTCTTC	CASNQGTSYNEQFF
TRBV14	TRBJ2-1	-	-	TGTGCCAGCAGCCGGGCAAATCAACTGGATGAGCAGTTCTTC	CASSRANQLDEQFF
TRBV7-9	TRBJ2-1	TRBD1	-	TGTGCCAGCAGTACTAGGGGGCCCTCCTACAATGAGCAGTTCTTC	CASSTRGPSYNEQFF
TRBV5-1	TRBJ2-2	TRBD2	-	TGCGCCAGCCGACCCTACTATACCCCGGGACTAGCGGGAGTTGGAACCGGGGAGCTGTTTTTT	CASRPYYTPGLAGVGTGELFF
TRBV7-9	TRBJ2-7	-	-	TGTGCCAGCAGCTTAGTGGACGAGCAGTACTTC	CASSLVDEQYF
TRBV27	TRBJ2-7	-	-	TGTGCCAGCAGTTTATTGGGGCGGACCTTATACGAGCAGTACTTC	CASSLLGRTLYEQYF
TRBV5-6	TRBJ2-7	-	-	TGTGCCAGCAGCTTGGGAGCACCGACCTACGAGCAGTACTTC	CASSLGAPTYEQYF
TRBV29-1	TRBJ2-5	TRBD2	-	TGCAGCGTGCACACCCCGGGAGGTTCGGACTTC	CSVHTPGGSDF
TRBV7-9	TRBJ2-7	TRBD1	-	TGTGCCAGCAGCTTGTCCGAGACAGGGGCCGTCCCCTACGAGCAGTACTTC	CASSLSETGAVPYEQYF
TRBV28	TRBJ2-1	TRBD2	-	TGTGCCAGCAGTTTGCCCACTAGCGGGAGGCGCGACAATGAGCAGTTCTTC	CASSLPTSGRRDNEQFF
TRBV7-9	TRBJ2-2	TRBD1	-	TGTGCCAGCAGCCCAGACAGGGGGCAGGTCGGGGAGCTGTTTTTT	CASSPDRGQVGELFF
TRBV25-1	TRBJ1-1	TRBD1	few	TGTGCCACTGGAGAGGCAGGGGGACCTGAAGCTTTCTTT	CATGEAGGPEAFF
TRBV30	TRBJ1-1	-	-	TGTGCCTGGACCCTGGGGGGGGACACTGAAGCTTTCTTT	CAWTLGGDTEAFF
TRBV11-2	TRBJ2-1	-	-	TGTGCCAGCAGCTTAGGTCGAGTCGTGGGAGGTATTATGGATGAGCAGTTCTTC	CASSLGRVVGGIMDEQFF
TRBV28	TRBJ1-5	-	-	TGTGCCAGCAGTTCTGACCTCGACCGCCCGGCGAATCAGCCCCAGCATTTT	CASSSDLDRPANQPQHF
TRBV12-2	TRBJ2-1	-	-	TGTGCAAGTCGCTTAGCGGGTAGCGGGAGGAGCTCCTACAATGAGCAGTTCTTC	CASRLAGSGRSSYNEQFF
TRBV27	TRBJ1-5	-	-	TGTGCCAGCAGTGCTTACAGGGTAGCGGGGAATCAGCCCCAGCATTTT	CASSAYRVAGNQPQHF
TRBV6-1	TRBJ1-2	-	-	TGTGCCAGCTGGGGGGTGACGAGAGGCTACACCTTC	CASWGVTRGYTF
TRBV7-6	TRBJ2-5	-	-	TGTGCCAGCAGCCGCAGGGTACGGGAGACCCAGTACTTC	CASSRRVRETQYF
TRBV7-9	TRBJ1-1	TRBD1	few	TGTGCCAGCAGCCCCGGGACAGCGAACACTGAAGCTTTCTTT	CASSPGTANTEAFF
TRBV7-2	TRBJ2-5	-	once	TGTGCCAGCAGCTTACGGTGGGCCGGGGAGACCCAGTACTTC	CASSLRWAGETQYF
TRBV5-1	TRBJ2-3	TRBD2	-	TGCGCCAGCAGCCTAGCGGGGCCCACAGATACGCAGTATTTT	CASSLAGPTDTQYF
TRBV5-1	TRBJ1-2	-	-	TGCGCCAGCAGCTTGGCCAGTAACTATGGCTACACCTTC	CASSLASNYGYTF
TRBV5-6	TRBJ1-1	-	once	TGTGCCAGCAGCTTGGCCAATAGTCGGACAGAGAACACTGAAGCTTTCTTT	CASSLANSRTENTEAFF
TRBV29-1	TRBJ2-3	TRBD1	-	TGCAGCGTAAAGCCGGGACAGGGGTCGGAGGGCGGGAGGTTGAGAACAGATACGCAGTATTTT	CSVKPGQGSEGGRLRTDTQYF
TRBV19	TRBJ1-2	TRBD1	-	TGTGCCAGTCGCCGGGACAGGGGAAACGGTAACTATGGCTACACCTTC	CASRRDRGNGNYGYTF
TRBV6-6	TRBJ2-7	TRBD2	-	TGTGCCAGCAACCTAAGCGGGGGGAGCTCCTACGAGCAGTACTTC	CASNLSGGSSYEQYF
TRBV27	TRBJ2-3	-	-	TGTGCCAGCAGTTTAAAAGTTCTAGCGACAGATACGCAGTATTTT	CASSLKVLATDTQYF
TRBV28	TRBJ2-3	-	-	TGTGCCAGCAGTCCCCTCGGAGGGGATAGCACAGATACGCAGTATTTT	CASSPLGGDSTDTQYF
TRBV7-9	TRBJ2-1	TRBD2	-	TGTGCCAGCGAGCGGGAGATCGACAATGAGCAGTTCTTC	CASEREIDNEQFF